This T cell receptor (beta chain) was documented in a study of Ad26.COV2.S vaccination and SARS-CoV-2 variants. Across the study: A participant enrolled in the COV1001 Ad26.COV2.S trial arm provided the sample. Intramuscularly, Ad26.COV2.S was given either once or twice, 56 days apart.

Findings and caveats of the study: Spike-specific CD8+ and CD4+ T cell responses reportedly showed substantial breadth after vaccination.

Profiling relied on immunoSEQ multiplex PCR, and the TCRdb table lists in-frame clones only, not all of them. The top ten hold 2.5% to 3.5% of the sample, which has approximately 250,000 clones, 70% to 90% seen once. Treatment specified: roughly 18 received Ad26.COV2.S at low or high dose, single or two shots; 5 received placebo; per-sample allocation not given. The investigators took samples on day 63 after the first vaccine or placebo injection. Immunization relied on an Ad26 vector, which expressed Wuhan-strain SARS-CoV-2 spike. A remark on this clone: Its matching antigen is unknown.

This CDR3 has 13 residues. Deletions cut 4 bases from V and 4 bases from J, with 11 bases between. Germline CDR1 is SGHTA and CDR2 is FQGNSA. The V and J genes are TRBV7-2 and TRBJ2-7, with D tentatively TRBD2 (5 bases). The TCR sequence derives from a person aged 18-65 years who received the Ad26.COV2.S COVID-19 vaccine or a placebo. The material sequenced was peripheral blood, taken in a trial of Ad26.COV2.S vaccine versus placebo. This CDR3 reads CASSSRTGYEQYV. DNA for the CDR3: TGTGCCAGCAGCTCACGGACGGGATACGAGCAGTACGTC.